The 14 T cell receptor beta chains below were found in one sample sequenced in a study of blood T cell repertoires in COVID-19. Some clones are missing from TCRdb's copy, which holds only in-frame ones; the method was immunoSEQ multiplex PCR. The repertoire holds a few hundred thousand clones, with 65% to 90% as singletons. Material for sequencing was peripheral blood. Every receptor here comes from a human donor in a cohort sampled during active COVID-19.

This chain links TRBV27 with TRBJ1-5; D unclear. The CDR3 length is 13 residues. V lost 7 bases and J lost 0, with 7 bases in between. Germline CDR1 MNHEY, CDR2 SMNVEV (reference sequence). Written as DNA, the CDR3 is TGTGCCAGCACCGCAGGTAGCAATCAGCCCCAGCATTTT. Its protein product is CASTAGSNQPQHF.

V gene TRBV5-1 combines with J gene TRBJ1-2, with TRBD1 identical over 7 bases. The CDR3 is 15 amino acids. The trim removed 0 bases at V and 4 bases at J, leaving 6 bases unmatched. Germline CDR1 is SGHRS and CDR2 is YFSETQ. The CDR3 DNA reads as TGCGCCAGCAGCTTGGAGACAGGGAACCTCTATGGCTACACCTTC. Its protein is CASSLETGNLYGYTF.

As regards this clone: Other DNA sequences in the same sample also yield this CDR3. The chain joins TRBV12-3 or TRBV12-4 to TRBJ1-2; no clear D. Trimming stripped 6 bases from V and 1 base from J, with 6 bases between. The CDR3 totals 12 residues. The CDR3 sequence is CASSPSNYGYTF. In DNA form, the CDR3 reads TGTGCCAGCAGCCCGAGTAACTATGGCTACACCTTC.

The V and J genes are TRBV6-5 and TRBJ1-5, with D unresolved. The V gene lost 0 bases and the J gene lost 4 bases, with 10 bases spanning the gap. Per the germline V gene, CDR1 is MNHEY and CDR2 is SVGAGI. This CDR3 spans 15 amino acids. CDR3 in amino acids: CASSYSGALNQPQHF. The CDR3 DNA reads as TGTGCCAGCAGTTACTCGGGAGCGCTGAATCAGCCCCAGCATTTT.

The genes are TRBV24-1 and TRBJ2-7, with 9 positions matching TRBD1. With 2 bases clipped from V and 6 bases from J, the junction kept 7 bases outside the gene matches. The germline gives CDR1 KGHDR, CDR2 SFDVKD. CDR3 size: 15 residues. For the CDR3, the DNA is TGTGCCACCAGTGATTCGCCGACAGGGGGGGGCGAGCAGTACTTC. The encoded protein is CATSDSPTGGGEQYF.

This rearrangement joins TRBV19 to TRBJ1-1; D not certain. V lost 4 bases and J 1 base, leaving 4 bases between the germline ends. This CDR3 has 12 residues. Per germline, CDR1 LNHDA and CDR2 SQIVND (reference sequence). The CDR3 DNA follows: TGTGCCAGTAGTACGCGGAACACTGAAGCTTTCTTT. Protein product: CASSTRNTEAFF. The full variable domain, rest sourced from reference TRBV19 and TRBJ1-1, is DGGITQSPKYLFRKEGQNVTLSCEQNLNHDAMYWYRQDPGQGLRLIYYSQIVNDFQKGDIAEGYSVSREKKESFPLTVTSAQKNPTAFYLCASSTRNTEAFFGQGTRLTVV.

CDR3 sequence reads: CASSQDFLNTEAFF. The CDR3 coding sequence is TGTGCCAGCTCCCAGGACTTTCTGAACACTGAAGCTTTCTTT. The chain is built from TRBV18 and TRBJ1-1, with D hard to call. This CDR3 has 14 amino acids. Trimming removed 6 bases at V and 0 bases at J, with 11 bases between. The germline gives CDR1 KGHSH, CDR2 LQKENI.

The chain joins TRBV5-8 to TRBJ1-3; 7 nucleotides align to TRBD1. Germline lookup yields CDR1 SGHTS and CDR2 YDEGEE. The CDR3 is 20 residues long. J gave up 1 base and V 4 bases, and 20 bases lay outside the gene matches. The CDR3: CASSLTLLKSRGASGNTIYF. CDR3 DNA: TGTGCCAGCAGCCTAACTCTTTTAAAGAGCAGGGGGGCGTCTGGAAACACCATATATTTT.

This rearrangement joins TRBV3-1 (or the pseudogene TRBV3-2) to TRBJ2-7; 7 nucleotides agree with TRBD1. In germline, CDR1 is LGHDT, CDR2 YNNKEL (reference sequence). The CDR3 consists of 13 residues. After removal of 4 bases from V and 5 bases from J, the junction contained 5 bases not matched to a gene. CDR3 amino acids: CASSLGRGNEQYF. The CDR3 DNA follows: TGTGCCAGCAGCCTAGGCAGGGGGAACGAGCAGTACTTC.

This clone was counted only a few times. The J gene is TRBJ1-1, the V gene TRBV12-3 or TRBV12-4, with 7 bases matching TRBD1. This CDR3 is built from 13 residues. V lost 7 bases and J lost 4; bases outside the gene matches: 6. The DNA of the CDR3 is TGTGCCAGCATCCAGAACAGGGGCACTGAAGCTTTCTTT. It specifies CASIQNRGTEAFF.

The chain is built from TRBV5-1 and TRBJ1-2, with D perhaps TRBD1 (6 bases). This CDR3 region has 13 residues. Germline-derived CDR1 and CDR2 are SGHRS and YFSETQ. V dropped 4 bases and J dropped 4 bases, with 11 bases sitting between them. As DNA, the CDR3 is TGCGCCAGCAGCCTGGACAGCTCCTATGGCTACACCTTC. As protein: CASSLDSSYGYTF.

The chain is built from TRBV5-6 and TRBJ2-1, with 11 positions matching TRBD2. V shed 4 bases, J shed 7 bases, and the junction held 7 bases outside the gene matches. Looked up from germline, CDR1 is SGHDT and CDR2 is YYEEEE. CDR3 length: 15 residues. CDR3 residues: CASSLSGGASNEQFF. CDR3 bases: TGTGCCAGCAGCCTTAGCGGGGGGGCTTCTAATGAGCAGTTCTTC.

J is TRBJ2-7 and V is TRBV4-2; 11 bases line up with TRBD2. Germline CDR1 is LGHNA and CDR2 is YNFKEQ. Losses at the gene ends were 0 bases for V and 3 bases for J; bases not matched to a gene: 7. The CDR3 sequence is 17 residues long. The CDR3 sequence is CASSQERPLAGGYEQYF. The CDR3 DNA reads TGTGCCAGCAGCCAAGAAAGGCCCCTAGCGGGGGGCTACGAGCAGTACTTC.

The chain combines TRBV29-1 with TRBJ2-1, with 7 positions matching TRBD1. The trim removed 3 bases at V and 1 base at J, leaving 9 bases unmatched. CDR3 length equals 16 residues. Germline V gene sequence: CDR1 SQVTM, CDR2 ANQGSEA. The CDR3 DNA sequence: TGCAGCGTTGAGCAGACAGGGTATGTATCCTACAATGAGCAGTTCTTC. Its translation is CSVEQTGYVSYNEQFF.